The next 17 T cell receptor beta chains were all read from a single sample in a study of shared clonotypes between healthy human individuals. Generated by immunoSEQ multiplex PCR, the TCRdb table keeps only in-frame clones and is missing some. There are 1.4 million to 1.5 million clones in the sample; over 95% occur only once, and approximately 1% lies in the top ten. Sequencing was done on a sample of naive CD4+ T cells sorted from blood. Subset in this sample: CD45RA+ positively selected. The origin of the receptors is a man between 25 and 39 years old in good health.

On this clone: Other DNA sequences in this sample translate to the same CDR3. This chain joins TRBV6-5 and TRBJ2-7, with D maybe TRBD1 (7 bases). The V end lost 0 bases, the J end lost 2 bases, and 11 bases lay between the germline ends. CDR3 length: 15 residues. CDR1 and CDR2 from the germline V gene are MNHEY and SVGAGI. CDR3 sequence (DNA): TGTGCCAGCAGTTACTCGCGGGACAGAACCTACGAGCAGTACTTC. As protein: CASSYSRDRTYEQYF.

The V call is TRBV7-2, the J call TRBJ2-7, with D maybe TRBD2 (7 bases). V gave up 0 bases and J gave up 1 base, with 13 bases separating them. Germline CDR1 reads SGHTA; CDR2 reads FQGNSA. The CDR3 spans 16 residues. CDR3 sequence: CASSLAGGHGSYEQYF. The CDR3, as DNA: TGTGCCAGCAGCTTAGCGGGGGGGCACGGGTCCTACGAGCAGTACTTC.

Points on this clone: Germline is not matched at one junction end, which may reflect a read error. The chain couples TRBV28 to TRBJ2-5, with TRBD2 identical over 9 bases. This CDR3 has 13 residues. The germline CDR1 and CDR2 sequences are MDHEN and SYDVKM. CDR3 region: CASTLAGVETQYF. The CDR3 nucleotides read TGTGCCAGCACTTTAGCGGGAGTGGAGACCCAGTACTTC. Full variable domain (outside the CDR3, taken from reference TRBV28 and TRBJ2-5): DVKVTQSSRYLVKRTGEKVFLECVQDMDHENMFWYRQDPGLGLRLIYFSYDVKMKEKGDIPEGYSVSREKKERFSLILESASTNQTSMYLCASTLAGVETQYFGPGTRLLVL.

Note on this clone: Distinct nucleotide sequences in the sample also encode this CDR3. The genes are TRBV5-1 and TRBJ2-7, with 7 bases aligning to TRBD2. Per the germline V gene, CDR1 is SGHRS and CDR2 is YFSETQ. This CDR3 comprises 14 residues. Trimming at V came to 1 base and at J to 1 base, leaving 2 bases not matched to a gene. Written as DNA, the CDR3 is TGCGCCAGCAGCTTGTCTAGCGGATCCTACGAGCAGTACTTC. Translated: CASSLSSGSYEQYF.

The CDR3 DNA sequence: TGTGCCACCAGCAGAGGGCAGCTCTATGGCTACACCTTC. Translated: CATSRGQLYGYTF. V usage is TRBV15 and J usage is TRBJ1-2; no definite D call. V was trimmed by 1 base and J by 4 bases, leaving 7 bases between them. The CDR3 has 13 residues. CDR1 is LNHNV, CDR2 YYDKDF, per germline (reference sequence).

The DNA of the CDR3 is TGCAGCGCCGCGGGGGGCGCAGGGACTGAGCAGTTCTTC. Amino acid sequence: CSAAGGAGTEQFF. V usage is TRBV29-1 and J usage is TRBJ2-1; 8 nucleotides agree with TRBD2. The CDR3 length is 13 residues. Germline assignment: CDR1 SQVTM and CDR2 ANQGSEA. With 7 bases clipped from V and 9 bases from J, the junction kept 11 bases outside the gene matches.

This CDR3 is CASSFRGRAYEQYF. The DNA for the CDR3 is TGTGCCAGCAGTTTCCGGGGGAGAGCCTACGAGCAGTACTTC. The rearrangement uses TRBV28 and TRBJ2-7; a possible D gene is TRBD2 (6 bases). V was shortened by 3 bases and J by 2 bases, with 11 bases between the two germline ends. There are 14 residues in the CDR3. Germline V gene sequence: CDR1 MDHEN, CDR2 SYDVKM. Drawing the rest from reference TRBV28 and TRBJ2-7, the complete variable domain is DVKVTQSSRYLVKRTGEKVFLECVQDMDHENMFWYRQDPGLGLRLIYFSYDVKMKEKGDIPEGYSVSREKKERFSLILESASTNQTSMYLCASSFRGRAYEQYFGPGTRLTVT.

Concerning this clone itself: This CDR3 is also generated by other DNA sequences in the sample. The V and J genes are TRBV29-1 and TRBJ1-1, with 11 bases identical to TRBD1. V dropped 6 bases and J dropped 3; count of bases not matched to a gene: 0. In germline, CDR1 is SQVTM, CDR2 ANQGSEA. The CDR3 loop spans 12 amino acids. CDR3: CSVGQGDTEAFF. In nucleotides, the CDR3 is TGCAGCGTGGGACAGGGGGACACTGAAGCTTTCTTT.

The V call is TRBV2, the J call TRBJ1-5, with a tentative D call TRBD1 (5 bases). The length of the CDR3 is 16 residues. Trimming stripped 4 bases from V and 3 bases from J, with 16 bases between. Germline assignment: CDR1 SNHLY and CDR2 FYNNEI. CDR3 amino acids: CASSGRQPLYNQPQHF. CDR3 sequence (DNA): TGTGCCAGCAGTGGCCGACAGCCCCTTTACAATCAGCCCCAGCATTTT.

This chain uses TRBV7-9 with TRBJ1-2, with 9 bases fitting TRBD1. The V segment lost 6 bases and the J segment 5 bases; nucleotides outside the gene matches: 4. CDR1 and CDR2 (germline): SEHNR, FQNEAQ (reference sequence). CDR3 length: 13 residues. CDR3 residues: CASSRQGVYGYTF. In DNA, the CDR3 is TGTGCCAGCAGTCGACAGGGGGTATATGGCTACACCTTC.

This clone was observed a single time. The chain links TRBV25-1 to TRBJ2-6; no reliable D call. Trimming cost V 4 bases and J 3 bases, with 4 bases left between them. Germline values: CDR1 MGHDK, CDR2 SYGVNS. The CDR3 loop spans 13 amino acids. Here the CDR3 reads CASSGVGANVLTF. CDR3 in DNA: TGTGCCAGCAGTGGGGTTGGGGCCAACGTCCTGACTTTC. Complete variable domain (other parts from reference TRBV25-1 and TRBJ2-6): EADIYQTPRYLVIGTGKKITLECSQTMGHDKMYWYQQDPGMELHLIHYSYGVNSTEKGDLSSESTVSRIRTEHFPLTLESARPSHTSQYLCASSGVGANVLTFGAGSRLTVL.

The chain joins TRBV27 to TRBJ1-5; the D is unclear. The V gene's germline CDR1 is MNHEY and CDR2 SMNVEV (reference sequence). The CDR3 spans 14 residues. Between the trimmed V and J ends, which lost 6 bases and 4 bases, there was a span of 13 bases. This CDR3 reads CASRGEGGNQPQHF. CDR3 nucleotide sequence: TGTGCCAGCAGAGGTGAGGGAGGGAATCAGCCCCAGCATTTT.

As regards this clone: This CDR3 is also generated by other DNA sequences in the sample. The chain employs TRBV7-2 and TRBJ2-7, with D unclear. Germline CDR1 and CDR2: SGHTA and FQGNSA. The CDR3 has 14 amino acids. Trimming left V 5 bases short and J 1 base short, with 12 bases between. The CDR3 nucleotides read TGTGCCAGCAGCCTCGGGCGCGATTCCTACGAGCAGTACTTC. Translation: CASSLGRDSYEQYF.

Note on this clone: Other DNA sequences in this specimen translate into the identical CDR3. The V call is TRBV7-9, the J call TRBJ2-1; the D is unclear. CDR1 SEHNR and CDR2 FQNEAQ come from the germline V gene (reference sequence). V was trimmed by 5 bases and J by 4 bases, leaving 9 bases between them. This CDR3 has 13 residues. CDR3 DNA sequence: TGTGCCAGCAGCCAAAGCTCTTACAATGAGCAGTTCTTC. It specifies CASSQSSYNEQFF.

The V call is TRBV12-5, the J call TRBJ2-1; D is possibly TRBD2 (5 bases). The CDR3 runs to 15 residues. Per germline, CDR1 LGHNT and CDR2 FRNRAP. V lost 6 bases, J lost 0 bases, and 12 bases lay in between. CDR3 nucleotide sequence: TGTGCTAGTGGACTCGAGCGGAGCTCCTACAATGAGCAGTTCTTC. Translated: CASGLERSSYNEQFF.

This chain joins TRBV25-1 and TRBJ2-4; 7 bases align to TRBD1. The V and J ends lost 3 bases and 6 bases, in that order; junction bases with no gene match: 2. Germline V gives CDR1 MGHDK, CDR2 SYGVNS. The CDR3 is 13 residues long. The CDR3, as DNA: TGTGCCAGCAGTGATTACAGGGGAAACATTCAGTACTTC. Translated, it gives CASSDYRGNIQYF.

This chain links TRBV5-1 with TRBJ2-1; D possibly uses TRBD1 or TRBD2 (6 bases each). V lost 0 bases, J lost 4 bases, and 14 bases lay in between. The CDR3 runs to 16 residues. Germline loops: CDR1 SGHRS, CDR2 YFSETQ. The CDR3 DNA is TGCGCCAGCAGCTTGGGGAGGGGGAATGCGTACAATGAGCAGTTCTTC. Protein: CASSLGRGNAYNEQFF.